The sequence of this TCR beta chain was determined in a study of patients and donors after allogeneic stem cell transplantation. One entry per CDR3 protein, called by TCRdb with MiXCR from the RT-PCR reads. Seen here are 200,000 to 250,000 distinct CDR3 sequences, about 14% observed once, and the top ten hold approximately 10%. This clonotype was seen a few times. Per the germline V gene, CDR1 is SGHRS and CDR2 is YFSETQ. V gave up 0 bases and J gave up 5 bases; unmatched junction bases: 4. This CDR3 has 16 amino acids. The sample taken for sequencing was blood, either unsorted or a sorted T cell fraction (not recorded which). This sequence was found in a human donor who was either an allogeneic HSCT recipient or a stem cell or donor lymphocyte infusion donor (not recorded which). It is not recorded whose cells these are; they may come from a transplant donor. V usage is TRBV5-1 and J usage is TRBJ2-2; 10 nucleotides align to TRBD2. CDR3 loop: CASSLVGTSVTGELFF. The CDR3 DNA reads TGCGCCAGCAGCTTGGTGGGGACTAGCGTTACCGGGGAGCTGTTTTTT.